A single sample is the source of the 12 T cell receptor beta chains below, sequenced in a study of blood T cell repertoires in COVID-19. Measured with immunoSEQ multiplex PCR; TCRdb has only the in-frame clones, and not every one. In the table there are 50,000 to 70,000 clones, around 83% of which are singletons. The sequencing sample was made of peripheral blood. The receptors were gathered from an older woman with acute or convalescent COVID-19.

The V and J genes are TRBV9 and TRBJ2-1, with 12 bases fitting TRBD2. CDR1 and CDR2 (germline): SGDLS, YYNGEE. The V gene end was trimmed by 0 bases and the J gene end by 3 bases; junction bases not matched to a gene: 4. The CDR3 loop spans 17 amino acids. The CDR3 protein is CASSVASGGAFYNEQFF. The CDR3 coding sequence is TGTGCCAGCAGCGTAGCTAGCGGGGGGGCTTTCTACAATGAGCAGTTCTTC.

The V gene is TRBV19, the J gene TRBJ1-5; no clear D gene. From germline, CDR1 is LNHDA and CDR2 SQIVND (reference sequence). V lost 9 bases, J lost 0 bases, and 15 bases lay in between. The CDR3 runs 15 residues. The CDR3: CASNPSTNSNQPQHF. As DNA, the CDR3 is TGTGCCAGCAACCCCTCTACTAATAGCAATCAGCCCCAGCATTTT.

The rearrangement uses TRBV5-1 and TRBJ2-6, with D possibly TRBD1 on 6 matching bases. This CDR3 spans 17 amino acids. V lost 0 bases and J lost 2, with 12 bases in between. Germline CDR1 is SGHRS and CDR2 is YFSETQ. CDR3: CASSLAPGATGANVLTF. The DNA for the CDR3 is TGCGCCAGCAGCTTGGCCCCAGGGGCAACTGGGGCCAACGTCCTGACTTTC.

The sample holds many counts of this clone. Other DNA sequences in the sample encode the same CDR3. The CDR3 here is CASSPTGNTEAFF. The CDR3 DNA is TGTGCCAGCAGCCCGACAGGGAACACTGAAGCTTTCTTT. The chain links TRBV27 to TRBJ1-1; perhaps TRBD1 as D (6 bases). Trimming pared 6 bases from V and 1 base from J, leaving 9 bases between. From germline, CDR1 is MNHEY and CDR2 SMNVEV (reference sequence). There are 13 residues in the CDR3.

This clone is a singleton in its sample. The chain has TRBV6-6 and TRBJ1-5; D possibly corresponds to TRBD1 (5 bases). Germline loops: CDR1 MNHNY, CDR2 SVGAGI (reference sequence). There are 14 residues in the CDR3. V was shortened by 2 bases and J by 3 bases, with 8 bases between the two germline ends. The CDR3 protein is CASSYRGDNQPQHF. The CDR3 coding sequence is TGTGCCAGCAGTTACAGGGGCGACAATCAGCCCCAGCATTTT.

This CDR3 is CASSQTSRDRGYEQYF. CDR3 nucleotides: TGTGCCAGCAGCCAGACTTCCCGGGACAGGGGCTACGAGCAGTACTTC. The chain combines TRBV11-1 with TRBJ2-7; TRBD1 aligns across 10 bases. V lost 5 bases, J lost 3 bases, and 10 bases stayed unmatched. Germline values: CDR1 SGHAT, CDR2 FQDESV (reference sequence). This CDR3 is built from 16 residues. The full variable domain, in which reference TRBV11-1 and TRBJ2-7 provide the parts outside the CDR3, is EAEVAQSPRYKITEKSQAVAFWCDPISGHATLYWYRQILGQGPELLVQFQDESVVDDSQLPKDRFSAERLKGVDSTLKIQPAELGDSAMYLCASSQTSRDRGYEQYFGPGTRLTVT.

The rearrangement joins TRBV5-1 to TRBJ2-7; 9 bases align to TRBD1. The germline CDR1 and CDR2 sequences are SGHRS and YFSETQ. The J segment lost 4 bases and the V segment lost 0 bases, leaving 5 bases of the junction unmatched. The CDR3 length is 15 residues. The CDR3 DNA is TGCGCCAGCAGCTTGGCCGGGACAGGGACTTACGAGCAGTACTTC. It specifies CASSLAGTGTYEQYF.

The chain joins TRBV6-1 to TRBJ1-2; D possibly corresponds to TRBD1 (5 bases). CDR3 length equals 14 residues. V was pared by 2 bases and J by 4 bases, with 11 bases between. Per germline, CDR1 MNHNS and CDR2 SASEGT. As DNA, the CDR3 is TGTGCCAGCAGTGAATTCGGGGGGATCTATGGCTACACCTTC. The encoded protein is CASSEFGGIYGYTF.

DNA of the CDR3: TGTGCCAGCCAACAGGGGGGGGGCGCGGTAGGTACGCAGTATTTT. The encoded protein is CASQQGGGAVGTQYF. V usage is TRBV11-1 and J usage is TRBJ2-3, with TRBD1 as a possible D gene (8 bases). The ends were cut back, 8 bases at V and 8 bases at J, with 23 bases in the middle. The CDR3 sequence is 15 residues long. CDR1 is SGHAT and CDR2 is FQDESV in the germline V gene (reference sequence).

This clone has more than one count but fewer than ten. The same CDR3 arises from other DNA sequences in this sample as well. The chain carries TRBV2 and TRBJ1-6, with D perhaps TRBD1 (5 bases). V gave up 1 base and J gave up 6 bases, with 7 bases separating them. The CDR3 has 14 amino acids. The germline V gene has CDR1 SNHLY and CDR2 FYNNEI. The CDR3 is CASSEGRVNSPLHF. The CDR3 DNA is TGTGCCAGCAGTGAAGGCAGGGTTAATTCACCCCTCCACTTT.

V usage is TRBV5-5 and J usage is TRBJ1-1, with 9 bases matching TRBD1. The trim removed 4 bases at V and 5 bases at J, leaving 12 bases unmatched. CDR1 and CDR2 (germline): SGHKS, YYEKEE (reference sequence). The CDR3 has 16 residues. As DNA, the CDR3 is TGTGCCAGCAGCCGGATTGGGGGACAGGGCCGGACTGAAGCTTTCTTT. Amino acid sequence: CASSRIGGQGRTEAFF.

The chain has TRBV24-1 and TRBJ1-5; 8 bases align to TRBD1. The germline V gene encodes CDR1 KGHDR and CDR2 SFDVKD. V lost 4 bases to trimming and J lost 6 bases; unmatched junction nucleotides: 10. This CDR3 is built from 16 residues. DNA for the CDR3: TGTGCCACCAGTGAAGCAGGGGGCGCCGAGAGTCAGCCCCAGCATTTT. It translates to CATSEAGGAESQPQHF.